The clone carrying this T cell receptor (beta chain) was observed once. The entry originates in a study of T cell changes during pregnancy in multiple sclerosis. Profiling relied on immunoSEQ multiplex PCR, and the TCRdb table lists in-frame clones only, not all of them. Among under 65,000 clones listed, around 94% were seen once. The CDR3 loop spans 15 amino acids. Germline trimming cut 8 bases from V and 3 bases from J; bases unmatched to any gene: 10. The V gene's germline CDR1 is SGHTA and CDR2 FQGNSA. The origin of this receptor is a female donor with multiple sclerosis, enrolled in a pregnancy study. The chain joins TRBV7-2 to TRBJ2-1; 7 bases line up with TRBD2. This material consisted of CD8+ T cells from peripheral blood mononuclear cells, taken after pregnancy. CDR3 sequence reads: CASGSRDYRYNEQFF. In DNA form, the CDR3 reads TGTGCCAGCGGATCCCGGGACTACCGCTACAATGAGCAGTTCTTC.